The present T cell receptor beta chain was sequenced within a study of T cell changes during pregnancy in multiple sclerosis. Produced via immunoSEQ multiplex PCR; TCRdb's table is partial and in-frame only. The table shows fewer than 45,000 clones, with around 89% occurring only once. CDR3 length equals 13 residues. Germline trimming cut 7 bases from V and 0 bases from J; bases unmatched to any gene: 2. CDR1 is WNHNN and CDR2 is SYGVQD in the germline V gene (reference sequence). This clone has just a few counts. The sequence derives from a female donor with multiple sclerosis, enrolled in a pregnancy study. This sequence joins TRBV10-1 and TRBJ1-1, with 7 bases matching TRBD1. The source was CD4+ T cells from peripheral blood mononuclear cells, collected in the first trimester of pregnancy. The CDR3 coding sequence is TGCGCCAGCATGGGACAGATGAACACTGAAGCTTTCTTT. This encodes CASMGQMNTEAFF.